This T cell receptor (beta chain) was found in a study of blood T cell repertoires in COVID-19. For the study at large: Sites across the United States, Italy and Spain contributed samples from acute and convalescent COVID-19. Nucleic acid was either cDNA or gDNA, and it came from T cells, B-cell-depleted T cells, or PBMCs.

Original analysis: Amplification of reference gene primers was used by the study to estimate nucleated cell counts. TCRdb's table, derived via immunoSEQ multiplex PCR, lists solely in-frame clones and lacks some. That table gives V, J and clone size, and the DNA gave D and trimming. The table records 35,000 to 50,000 clones, 70% to 90% of them present only once. With V trimmed by 1 base and J by 8 bases, 3 bases remained unmatched. The CDR3 is made up of 15 amino acids. Germline CDR1 SGDLS, CDR2 YYNGEE. The chain uses TRBV9 and TRBJ2-1; 13 bases align to TRBD2. Sequences were obtained from peripheral blood. This TCR was recovered from a man aged 70 or older with active COVID-19. The CDR3, as DNA: TGTGCCAGCAGCGTAACTAGCGGGGGGGTCGATGAGCAGTTCTTC. Translation: CASSVTSGGVDEQFF.